This is a list of T cell receptor beta chains from one sample in a study of cytomegalovirus exposure and HLA in healthy donors. Measured with immunoSEQ multiplex PCR; TCRdb has only the in-frame clones, and not every one. The repertoire holds more than 140,000 clones, roughly 79% seen once, with under 2% in the top ten. The specimen was PBMCs. These receptors originate from a woman aged 35 to 49 in good health and CMV-seronegative. Each CDR3 is given without its conserved first and last residue. The order of the fields is V gene, J gene, CDR3 protein.

TRBV19	TRBJ1-1	ASSIVGRGHSNTEAF
TRBV19	TRBJ2-1	ASSLSRRGGDNEQF
TRBV2	TRBJ1-5	ASKTGPGQPQH
TRBV9	TRBJ2-5	ASSPARVGETQY
TRBV5-1	TRBJ1-1	ASSLAFQGSTEAF
TRBV6-6	TRBJ2-7	ASSSGGTGSYEQY
TRBV28	TRBJ2-5	ASSLGREETQY
TRBV6-5	TRBJ1-2	ASTDSYYGYT
TRBV4-3	TRBJ2-6	ASSQVLQATGANVLT
TRBV5-1	TRBJ2-1	ASSLLAGDDEQF
TRBV27	TRBJ1-5	ASSPRTGVNNQPQH
TRBV4-3	TRBJ2-3	ASSQVGSTDTQY
TRBV5-5	TRBJ2-1	ASSRTGLALFRNNEQF
TRBV7-6	TRBJ1-1	ASSLHGTREAF
TRBV10-3	TRBJ2-7	AISEAPAASGEGYEQY
TRBV7-2	TRBJ2-1	ASSLDSYHTYNEQF
TRBV6-5	TRBJ2-7	ASSFDRGSGEQY
TRBV27	TRBJ1-2	ASSYGQGLAGYT
TRBV4-3	TRBJ2-3	ASSQGVGAPDTQY
TRBV7-2	TRBJ2-1	ASSFSGSGTYNEQF
TRBV7-8	TRBJ1-4	ASSLQGQVEKLF
TRBV7-9	TRBJ2-4	ASSLTGRSIQY
TRBV16	TRBJ2-7	ASSQSDGQNSYEQY
TRBV7-2	TRBJ1-5	ASSRRDRPHQPQH